Below, 25 T cell receptor beta chains from the same sample are listed, as sequenced in a study of long-term antiretroviral therapy in people with HIV. Researchers ran immunoSEQ v3.0 at survey level. The method was immunoSEQ multiplex PCR; TCRdb's version includes in-frame clones alone and lacks a portion of them. The repertoire holds 22,000 or so clones, about 87% seen once, with about 3.3% in the top ten. The sequencing used unsorted PBMCs, collected 2.6 years after starting antiretroviral therapy. These receptor sequences come from a woman between 45 and 60 years old with HIV.

This chain joins TRBV29-1 and TRBJ2-1, with D unclear. The CDR3 extends over 15 amino acids. Trimming took off 5 bases at V and 5 bases at J, with 19 bases between the two ends. In germline, CDR1 is SQVTM, CDR2 ANQGSEA. The CDR3 DNA is TGCAGCGTTTACGGAGACCCCCAGTACAACAATGAGCAGTTCTTC. Its protein product is CSVYGDPQYNNEQFF.

The sample holds one count of this clone. The rearrangement links TRBV5-1 to TRBJ2-1; D gene uncertain. The CDR3 contains 15 residues. Deletions cut 2 bases from V and 0 bases from J, with 9 bases between. Per germline, CDR1 SGHRS and CDR2 YFSETQ. The CDR3 DNA sequence: TGCGCCAGCAGCTTAGATTCCCCCTCCTACAATGAGCAGTTCTTC. Translation gives CASSLDSPSYNEQFF.

This chain links TRBV28 with TRBJ1-2, with 8 nucleotides matching TRBD1. J gave up 3 bases and V 6 bases, and 9 bases lay outside the gene matches. Germline loops: CDR1 MDHEN, CDR2 SYDVKM. There are 15 residues in the CDR3. The CDR3 here is CASRPEWTGHYGYTF. The CDR3 DNA is TGTGCCAGCAGACCCGAATGGACAGGGCACTATGGCTACACCTTC.

The rearrangement joins TRBV5-4 to TRBJ1-1; D is uncertain. The CDR3 spans 15 residues. Germline lookup yields CDR1 SGHNT and CDR2 YYREEE (reference sequence). The V end lost 4 bases, the J end lost 2 bases, and 15 bases lay between the germline ends. The CDR3 bases are TGTGCCAGCAGCCAGGACCGTAACCTAAACACTGAAGCTTTCTTT. Protein: CASSQDRNLNTEAFF.

The chain links TRBV12-5 to TRBJ1-4; a weak D match, TRBD1 (5 bases). This CDR3 is built from 14 residues. Per the germline V gene, CDR1 is LGHNT and CDR2 is FRNRAP. Trimming removed 7 bases at V and 5 bases at J, with 14 bases between. CDR3: CASVSDKSNEKLFF. Written as DNA, the CDR3 is TGTGCTAGTGTTTCGGACAAATCCAATGAAAAACTGTTTTTT.

The chain combines TRBV7-9 with TRBJ2-2, with a possible D match to TRBD1 (6 bases). V lost 3 bases, J lost 2 bases, and 10 bases lay in between. Germline loops: CDR1 SEHNR, CDR2 FQNEAQ (reference sequence). This CDR3 spans 15 amino acids. CDR3 in DNA: TGTGCCAGCAGCTTGGGACACAGCAACACCGGGGAGCTGTTTTTT. As protein: CASSLGHSNTGELFF.

This rearrangement joins TRBV19 to TRBJ2-4; possibly TRBD1 for D (5 bases). The CDR3 length is 12 residues. Trimming pared 7 bases from V and 3 bases from J, leaving 7 bases between. CDR1 and CDR2 (germline): LNHDA, SQIVND (reference sequence). CDR3 loop: CASIDSKNIQYF. The CDR3 nucleotides read TGTGCCAGTATCGACAGCAAAAACATTCAGTACTTC.

The chain joins TRBV18 to TRBJ1-3, with TRBD1 as a possible D gene (6 bases). CDR1 and CDR2 from the germline V gene are KGHSH and LQKENI. The CDR3 is 16 amino acids. V was clipped by 8 bases and J by 0 bases, with 17 bases between them. The DNA for the CDR3 is TGTGCCAGCGCAATAGGGGGACTAAACTCTGGAAACACCATATATTTT. This sequence encodes CASAIGGLNSGNTIYF.

By share of the sample, this clone is medium-sized. The chain joins TRBV7-6 to TRBJ2-7, with D possibly TRBD1 on 7 matching bases. V lost 7 bases to trimming and J lost 2 bases, with 15 bases between them. CDR3 length: 14 residues. Per the germline V gene, CDR1 is SGHVS and CDR2 is FNYEAQ. CDR3 nucleotides: TGTGCCAGCACCTCTGCGGGACAGCCCTACGAGCAGTACTTC. Amino acid sequence: CASTSAGQPYEQYF.

This clone was observed once. This rearrangement joins TRBV9 to TRBJ2-7; 7 positions agree with TRBD1. The CDR3 sequence is 15 residues long. Unmatched junction bases numbered 13, after V lost 3 bases and J lost 7 bases. Looked up from germline, CDR1 is SGDLS and CDR2 is YYNGEE. The CDR3 nucleotides are TGTGCCAGCAGCGCTGGGACAGTCCGGTATGGGGAGCAGTACTTC. Translated, it gives CASSAGTVRYGEQYF.

The V and J genes are TRBV19 and TRBJ2-1; tentatively, D is TRBD2 (6 bases). CDR1 is LNHDA, CDR2 SQIVND, per germline (reference sequence). Deletions cut 4 bases from V and 4 bases from J, with 8 bases between. The CDR3 covers 13 residues. CDR3: CASSRAGYNEQFF. In DNA form, the CDR3 reads TGTGCCAGTAGTAGGGCGGGGTACAATGAGCAGTTCTTC.

The chain recombines TRBV7-2 with TRBJ2-3; perhaps TRBD2 as D (5 bases). Trimming pared 6 bases from V and 2 bases from J, leaving 15 bases between. Germline CDR1 SGHTA, CDR2 FQGNSA. The CDR3 spans 15 residues. DNA of the CDR3: TGTGCCAGCAGACTCATGTCGGGGATCACAGATACGCAGTATTTT. It specifies CASRLMSGITDTQYF.

The V and J genes are TRBV28 and TRBJ2-6; D not resolved. Trimming cost V 4 bases and J 0 bases, with 7 bases left between them. The CDR3 extends over 15 amino acids. The V gene's germline CDR1 is MDHEN and CDR2 SYDVKM. CDR3 nucleotide sequence: TGTGCCAGCAGTTGGCGGCCCTCTGGGGCCAACGTCCTGACTTTC. This sequence encodes CASSWRPSGANVLTF. Full variable domain (rest looked up from reference TRBV28 and TRBJ2-6): DVKVTQSSRYLVKRTGEKVFLECVQDMDHENMFWYRQDPGLGLRLIYFSYDVKMKEKGDIPEGYSVSREKKERFSLILESASTNQTSMYLCASSWRPSGANVLTFGAGSRLTVL.

V gene TRBV7-9 combines with J gene TRBJ1-2; D is unresolved. The CDR3 loop spans 13 amino acids. Trimming took off 3 bases at V and 4 bases at J, with 9 bases between the two ends. Germline assignment: CDR1 SEHNR and CDR2 FQNEAQ (reference sequence). The CDR3 sequence: CASSFSMGYGYTF. The CDR3 nucleotides read TGTGCCAGCAGCTTCTCCATGGGCTATGGCTACACCTTC.

The V gene is TRBV28, the J gene TRBJ2-2; TRBD1 aligns across 8 bases. Germline V gene data show CDR1 as MDHEN and CDR2 as SYDVKM. CDR3 length equals 15 residues. Trimming removed 6 bases from V and 5 bases from J; junction bases left unmatched: 8. CDR3 nucleotides: TGTGCCAGCAGCCGGGGGACAGGATGGACCGGGGAGCTGTTTTTT. This sequence encodes CASSRGTGWTGELFF. The entire variable domain, with the rest obtained from reference TRBV28 and TRBJ2-2, is as follows: DVKVTQSSRYLVKRTGEKVFLECVQDMDHENMFWYRQDPGLGLRLIYFSYDVKMKEKGDIPEGYSVSREKKERFSLILESASTNQTSMYLCASSRGTGWTGELFFGEGSRLTVL.

The rearrangement uses TRBV21-1 and TRBJ2-7; TRBD1 was called by the table and not checked on the DNA. TRBV21-1 is noted as a pseudogene. CDR3 length: 13 residues. This chain's CDR3 is CASSKLRAGEQYF. The CDR3 DNA sequence: TGTGCCAGCAGCAAACTAAGGGCAGGGGAGCAGTACTTC.

The gene calls are TRBV18 and TRBJ2-7, with 10 bases matching TRBD2. Losses at the gene ends were 3 bases for V and 2 bases for J; bases not matched to a gene: 4. CDR3 length: 15 amino acids. CDR1 is KGHSH and CDR2 is LQKENI in the germline V gene. The CDR3 spells CASSPGLAGAYEQYF. DNA of the CDR3: TGTGCCAGCTCACCGGGTCTAGCGGGAGCCTACGAGCAGTACTTC.

The chain carries TRBV6-5 and TRBJ2-7, with D possibly TRBD1 on 6 matching bases. There are 12 residues in the CDR3. Germline V gene data show CDR1 as MNHEY and CDR2 as SVGAGI. Trimming took off 5 bases at V and 5 bases at J, with 10 bases between the two ends. CDR3 residues: CASSQQGHEQYF. The CDR3 DNA sequence: TGTGCCAGCAGTCAACAGGGACACGAGCAGTACTTC.

This clone turned up a few times. The chain uses TRBV5-1 and TRBJ1-2, with no clear D. This CDR3 is 13 amino acids long. Trimming took off 6 bases at V and 0 bases at J, with 9 bases between the two ends. In germline, CDR1 is SGHRS, CDR2 YFSETQ. The CDR3 region is CASKADSNYGYTF. The CDR3 coding sequence is TGCGCCAGCAAGGCCGACTCTAACTATGGCTACACCTTC.

The rearrangement joins TRBV15 to TRBJ1-1; D might be TRBD1 (5 bases). The CDR3 runs 15 residues. Germline CDR1 and CDR2: LNHNV and YYDKDF (reference sequence). Between the trimmed V and J ends, which lost 4 bases and 4 bases, there was a span of 16 bases. Here the CDR3 DNA reads TGTGCCACCAGCATCAACCCCGGGACGCTCACTGAAGCTTTCTTT. Translating gives CATSINPGTLTEAFF. Complete variable domain (other parts from reference TRBV15 and TRBJ1-1): DAMVIQNPRYQVTQFGKPVTLSCSQTLNHNVMYWYQQKSSQAPKLLFHYYDKDFNNEADTPDNFQSRRPNTSFCFLDIRSPGLGDTAMYLCATSINPGTLTEAFFGQGTRLTVV.

The V gene is TRBV15, the J gene TRBJ1-1; D ambiguous. Looked up from germline, CDR1 is LNHNV and CDR2 is YYDKDF (reference sequence). The V gene lost 0 bases and the J gene lost 4 bases, with 12 bases spanning the gap. The CDR3 consists of 15 residues. CDR3: CATSRDLGGSTEAFF. The CDR3 DNA reads as TGTGCCACCAGCAGAGATCTGGGAGGAAGCACTGAAGCTTTCTTT.

The genes are TRBV2 and TRBJ2-1; D is uncertain. V was cut by 8 bases and J by 9 bases, with 11 bases left in between. The CDR3 is 11 residues long. Germline CDR1 reads SNHLY; CDR2 reads FYNNEI. The CDR3 region has the DNA TGTGCCAGCGCCAACCTAGGTGAGCAGTTCTTC. Protein product: CASANLGEQFF.

The DNA of the CDR3 is TGTGCCAGCAGCCCAAGCCAGGGGTCTGGAAACACCATATATTTT. The encoded protein is CASSPSQGSGNTIYF. The V call is TRBV4-2, the J call TRBJ1-3; a possible D gene is TRBD1 (6 bases). Germline V gene data show CDR1 as LGHNA and CDR2 as YNFKEQ. This CDR3 comprises 15 residues. V was trimmed by 4 bases and J by 1 base, leaving 11 bases between them.

This clone was recorded only once. V gene TRBV4-3 combines with J gene TRBJ2-7; 13 bases line up with TRBD2. With V trimmed by 0 bases and J by 7 bases, 6 bases remained unmatched. Germline assignment: CDR1 LGHNA and CDR2 YSLEER. The CDR3 has 16 residues. CDR3 residues: CASSQDLPGLAGEQYF. The CDR3 DNA reads TGCGCCAGCAGCCAAGATCTCCCGGGACTAGCGGGAGAGCAGTACTTC.

J is TRBJ2-7 and V is TRBV5-1; 11 bases are a match to TRBD2. V was clipped by 1 base and J by 3 bases; unmatched bases: 3. The germline V gene encodes CDR1 SGHRS and CDR2 YFSETQ. This CDR3 is built from 15 residues. The CDR3 here is CASSLTSGSVYEQYF. As DNA, the CDR3 is TGCGCCAGCAGCTTGACTAGCGGGAGCGTCTACGAGCAGTACTTC.